What follows are 25 T cell receptor beta chains derived from one specimen sequenced in a study of vaccination effects on CD4 cells after COVID-19. No antigens are known for them. Assay: immunoSEQ multiplex PCR; the TCRdb copy retains only in-frame clones and omits some. The sample lists about 20,000 clones, approximately 72% occurring once. Antigen-specific CD4+ T cells were expanded with viral peptide pools in the ViraFEST assay before sequencing. The culture ran for about 11 days, and then CD4+ T cells were isolated. Vaccination of participants consisted of two doses of either the BNT162b2 or mRNA-1273 vaccine. This specimen was CD4+ T cells from PBMCs cultured with HCoV-NL63 spike peptides, taken after COVID-19 vaccination. These receptors originate from a human donor who received a COVID-19 vaccine.

This clone has only a few counts. The CDR3 spells CASSSTAGANYEQYF. CDR3 nucleotides: TGTGCCAGCAGCTCGACAGCCGGGGCGAATTACGAGCAGTACTTC. The chain is built from TRBV11-2 and TRBJ2-7, with D perhaps assigned TRBD1 or TRBD2 (5 bases each). This CDR3 is 15 amino acids long. V lost 4 bases, J lost 4 bases, and 17 bases lay in between. The germline V gene has CDR1 SGHAT and CDR2 FQNNGV.

The table lists this clone with a few counts. The V call is TRBV5-5, the J call TRBJ1-2; a weak D match, TRBD1 (5 bases). The CDR3 runs 15 residues. The germline CDR1 and CDR2 sequences are SGHKS and YYEKEE (reference sequence). V lost 0 bases to trimming and J lost 8 bases, with 17 bases between them. The CDR3 is CASSLVVREVRGYTF. CDR3 nucleotides: TGTGCCAGCAGCTTGGTAGTCAGGGAAGTAAGAGGCTACACCTTC.

The genes are TRBV7-8 and TRBJ2-5; 7 positions match TRBD1. V lost 3 bases, J lost 2 bases, and 6 bases stayed unmatched. This CDR3 region has 15 residues. Germline values: CDR1 SGHVS, CDR2 FQNEAQ. This CDR3 reads CASSLRRTGQETQYF. Here the CDR3 DNA reads TGTGCCAGCAGCTTGAGGAGGACAGGTCAAGAGACCCAGTACTTC.

A few counts support this clone. The chain employs TRBV3-1 (or the pseudogene TRBV3-2) and TRBJ1-3; 7 bases align to TRBD1. The V gene end was trimmed by 4 bases and the J gene end by 2 bases; junction bases not matched to a gene: 5. CDR1 and CDR2 from the germline V gene are LGHDT and YNNKEL (reference sequence). The CDR3 totals 15 residues. CDR3 amino acids: CASSPDRATGNTIYF. CDR3 nucleotides: TGTGCCAGCAGCCCAGACAGGGCAACTGGAAACACCATATATTTT.

V and J are TRBV6-5 and TRBJ1-4; D not resolved. V lost 0 bases and J 7 bases, leaving 9 bases between the germline ends. The CDR3 has 14 residues. Germline V gives CDR1 MNHEY, CDR2 SVGAGI. In DNA form, the CDR3 reads TGTGCCAGCAGTTACTCTGACATGGGTGAAAAACTGTTTTTT. Amino acid sequence: CASSYSDMGEKLFF.

The V call is TRBV3-1 (or the pseudogene TRBV3-2), the J call TRBJ2-5; D gene uncertain. The CDR3 covers 15 residues. Germline lookup yields CDR1 LGHDT and CDR2 YNNKEL (reference sequence). V shed 3 bases and J shed 4 bases, with 15 bases lying between them. The DNA of the CDR3 is TGTGCCAGCAGCCATAAACAGACCCTCGGAGAGACCCAGTACTTC. As protein: CASSHKQTLGETQYF.

The chain links TRBV10-2 to TRBJ2-6; no firm D call. The CDR3 is made up of 17 amino acids. The V and J ends lost 7 bases and 2 bases respectively, with 18 bases between them. Germline loops: CDR1 WSHSY, CDR2 SAAADI. The CDR3 here is CASNSGILAAGANVLTF. For the CDR3, the DNA is TGCGCCAGCAACTCAGGAATTCTCGCTGCTGGGGCCAACGTCCTGACTTTC.

This clone was picked up a small number of times. The rearrangement links TRBV2 to TRBJ1-3; TRBD1 might be the D (5 bases). Germline loops: CDR1 SNHLY, CDR2 FYNNEI. V lost 7 bases, J lost 0 bases, and 13 bases lay in between. This CDR3 contains 15 residues. CDR3 amino acids: CASTTGGASGNTIYF. The CDR3 DNA reads as TGTGCCAGCACTACAGGAGGGGCCTCTGGAAACACCATATATTTT.

By proportion, this clone is medium-sized (0.01 to 0.1%). This sequence joins TRBV7-8 and TRBJ1-6; D is perhaps TRBD1 (6 bases). The CDR3 loop spans 15 amino acids. Germline loops: CDR1 SGHVS, CDR2 FQNEAQ. Deletions cut 8 bases from V and 0 bases from J, with 11 bases between. CDR3 loop: CASLTGSSYNSPLHF. Written as DNA, the CDR3 is TGTGCCAGCTTAACAGGGAGCTCCTATAATTCACCCCTCCACTTT.

The chain uses TRBV7-2 and TRBJ1-2; 7 bases are shared with TRBD1. The CDR3 runs to 13 residues. The V segment lost 4 bases and the J segment 6 bases; nucleotides outside the gene matches: 5. Germline CDR1 reads SGHTA; CDR2 reads FQGNSA. CDR3 DNA: TGTGCCAGCAGCTACAAGACAGGGAATGGCTACACCTTC. This encodes CASSYKTGNGYTF.

This clone is medium-sized in the sample. V usage is TRBV5-1 and J usage is TRBJ2-3; no definite D call. Germline V CDR1 and CDR2: SGHRS, YFSETQ. The CDR3 has 16 residues. V was trimmed by 0 bases and J by 3 bases, leaving 14 bases between them. CDR3 nucleotide sequence: TGCGCCAGCAGCTTGGAGGGCACCATAGGAACAGATACGCAGTATTTT. It specifies CASSLEGTIGTDTQYF. The whole variable domain, remainder taken from reference TRBV5-1 and TRBJ2-3, is KAGVTQTPRYLIKTRGQQVTLSCSPISGHRSVSWYQQTPGQGLQFLFEYFSETQRNKGNFPGRFSGRQFSNSRSEMNVSTLELGDSALYLCASSLEGTIGTDTQYFGPGTRLTVL.

The CDR3 here is CASVGALDIVFGYTF. The DNA for the CDR3 is TGTGCCAGCGTCGGGGCTTTGGACATCGTTTTTGGCTACACCTTC. The rearrangement links TRBV10-3 to TRBJ1-2; a weak D match, TRBD1 (5 bases). Trimming cost V 10 bases and J 7 bases, with 25 bases left between them. The CDR3 sequence is 15 residues long. Germline V gene sequence: CDR1 ENHRY, CDR2 SYGVKD.

This clone was seen a single time. This sequence joins TRBV18 and TRBJ1-1; D not resolved. The CDR3 runs to 13 residues. Between the trimmed V and J ends, which lost 0 bases and 1 base, there was a span of 3 bases. Germline CDR1 reads KGHSH; CDR2 reads LQKENI. Here the CDR3 reads CASSPPQNTEAFF. DNA for the CDR3: TGTGCCAGCTCACCACCGCAGAACACTGAAGCTTTCTTT.

The count of this clone is one. The gene calls are TRBV7-9 and TRBJ2-1, with 8 bases lining up with TRBD2. The CDR3 sequence is 19 residues long. Germline CDR1 SEHNR, CDR2 FQNEAQ (reference sequence). The ends lost 5 bases at V and 10 bases at J; junction bases unmatched: 25. The CDR3 DNA sequence: TGTGCCAGCAGCCCTTTGCGGGGGGCAGATTCTGAACTGGTACTCGAGCAGTTCTTC. Its protein is CASSPLRGADSELVLEQFF.

This clone appeared a few times. The V call is TRBV7-8, the J call TRBJ2-7; TRBD1 agrees at 8 bases. After removal of 5 bases from V and 5 bases from J, the junction contained 5 bases not matched to a gene. In germline, CDR1 is SGHVS, CDR2 FQNEAQ. This CDR3 region has 13 residues. In DNA form, the CDR3 reads TGTGCCAGCAGCCGTGACAGGGGCGACGAGCAGTACTTC. Protein sequence: CASSRDRGDEQYF. Variable domain in full (rest from reference TRBV7-8 and TRBJ2-7): GAGVSQSPRYKVAKRGQDVALRCDPISGHVSLFWYQQALGQGPEFLTYFQNEAQLDKSGLPSDRFFAERPEGSVSTLKIQRTQQEDSAVYLCASSRDRGDEQYFGPGTRLTVT.

The chain is built from TRBV19 and TRBJ1-2; D remains ambiguous. Trimming shortened V by 7 bases and J by 4 bases, and 13 bases separated the two germline ends. The germline V gene has CDR1 LNHDA and CDR2 SQIVND (reference sequence). The CDR3 loop spans 13 amino acids. Written as DNA, the CDR3 is TGTGCCAGTACCCAAGACCCGGGCTATGGCTACACCTTC. This translates into CASTQDPGYGYTF.

The chain combines TRBV7-2 with TRBJ2-3; TRBD2 matches 9 bases. Trimming took 5 bases from V and 0 from J; bases not matched to a gene: 9. CDR1 SGHTA and CDR2 FQGNSA come from the germline V gene. The CDR3 is made up of 17 amino acids. CDR3 DNA: TGTGCCAGCAGCCGTTTAGGAACTAGCGGGAGCACAGATACGCAGTATTTT. It specifies CASSRLGTSGSTDTQYF.

The sample holds a few counts of this clone. V usage is TRBV28 and J usage is TRBJ1-2; D might be TRBD1 (5 bases). This CDR3 spans 12 amino acids. CDR1 MDHEN and CDR2 SYDVKM come from the germline V gene. Between the trimmed V and J ends, which lost 6 bases and 8 bases, there was a span of 13 bases. CDR3 residues: CASSLREGGYTF. In DNA form, the CDR3 reads TGTGCCAGCAGCTTGAGGGAGGGGGGCTACACCTTC.

This clone was recorded only once. V and J are TRBV3-1 (or the pseudogene TRBV3-2) and TRBJ2-7; 11 bases agree with TRBD2. CDR1 is LGHDT and CDR2 is YNNKEL in the germline V gene (reference sequence). The CDR3 contains 15 residues. J lost 9 bases, V lost 2 bases, and 9 bases had no gene match. CDR3 sequence reads: CASSQSTSGGAVQYF. As DNA, the CDR3 is TGTGCCAGCAGCCAAAGCACTAGCGGGGGAGCGGTGCAGTACTTC.

This clone was detected only a few times. The chain couples TRBV7-2 to TRBJ2-5; 8 positions agree with TRBD2. From germline, CDR1 is SGHTA and CDR2 FQGNSA. V lost 2 bases, J lost 7 bases, and 6 bases stayed unmatched. CDR3 size: 14 residues. The CDR3 region is CASSLPGGRMTQYF. Here the CDR3 DNA reads TGTGCCAGCAGCTTACCTGGCGGGAGGATGACCCAGTACTTC.

The chain combines TRBV2 with TRBJ2-7, with D uncertain. There are 12 residues in the CDR3. Germline V CDR1 and CDR2: SNHLY, FYNNEI. The V and J ends lost 5 bases and 3 bases respectively, with 8 bases between them. This CDR3 is CASSWSGYEQYF. The DNA of the CDR3 is TGTGCCAGCAGTTGGAGTGGCTACGAGCAGTACTTC.

This chain connects TRBV24-1 to TRBJ2-5; either TRBD1 or TRBD2 may supply D (6 bases each). Deletions cut 1 base from V and 6 bases from J, with 14 bases between. Germline loops: CDR1 KGHDR, CDR2 SFDVKD. The CDR3 spans 15 residues. CDR3 sequence (DNA): TGTGCCACCAGTGATTTCTTGGGGGGCGTAAAGACCCAGTACTTC. Translating it yields CATSDFLGGVKTQYF.

The rearrangement joins TRBV5-1 to TRBJ1-1, with 7 bases aligning to TRBD1. Trimming removed 4 bases from V and 4 bases from J; junction bases left unmatched: 7. The germline gives CDR1 SGHRS, CDR2 YFSETQ. The CDR3 sequence is 14 residues long. The CDR3, as DNA: TGCGCCAGCAGCCAAGGGACAGCGGGCACTGAAGCTTTCTTT. Amino acids: CASSQGTAGTEAFF. Full variable domain (missing parts from reference TRBV5-1 and TRBJ1-1): KAGVTQTPRYLIKTRGQQVTLSCSPISGHRSVSWYQQTPGQGLQFLFEYFSETQRNKGNFPGRFSGRQFSNSRSEMNVSTLELGDSALYLCASSQGTAGTEAFFGQGTRLTVV.

The gene calls are TRBV27 and TRBJ2-3; 7 bases are a match to TRBD2. Germline-derived CDR1 and CDR2 are MNHEY and SMNVEV (reference sequence). This CDR3 has 16 residues. The V and J ends lost 5 bases and 1 base, in that order; junction bases with no gene match: 9. The CDR3 sequence is CASSPSSGQRTDTQYF. CDR3 nucleotides: TGTGCCAGCAGTCCCTCTAGCGGCCAACGCACAGATACGCAGTATTTT.

The count of this clone is one. The chain combines TRBV10-3 with TRBJ2-3; 7 bases match TRBD2. The V gene end was trimmed by 3 bases and the J gene end by 5 bases; junction bases not matched to a gene: 8. CDR1 and CDR2 from the germline V gene are ENHRY and SYGVKD. This CDR3 contains 15 residues. The CDR3 nucleotides are TGTGCCATCAGTGATCATGCGGGGGTACAAGATACGCAGTATTTT. The encoded protein is CAISDHAGVQDTQYF.